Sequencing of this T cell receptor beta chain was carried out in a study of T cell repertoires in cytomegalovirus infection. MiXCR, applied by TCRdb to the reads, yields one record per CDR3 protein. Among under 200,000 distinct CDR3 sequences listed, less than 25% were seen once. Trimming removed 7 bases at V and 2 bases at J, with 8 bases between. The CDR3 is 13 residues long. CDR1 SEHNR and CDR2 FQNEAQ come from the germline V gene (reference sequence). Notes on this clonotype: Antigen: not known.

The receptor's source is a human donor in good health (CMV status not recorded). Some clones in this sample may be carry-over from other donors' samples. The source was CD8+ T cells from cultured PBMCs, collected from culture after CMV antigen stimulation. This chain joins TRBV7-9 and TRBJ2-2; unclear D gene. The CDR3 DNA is TGTGCCAGCAAAGGGTATAACACCGGGGAGCTGTTTTTT. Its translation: CASKGYNTGELFF.